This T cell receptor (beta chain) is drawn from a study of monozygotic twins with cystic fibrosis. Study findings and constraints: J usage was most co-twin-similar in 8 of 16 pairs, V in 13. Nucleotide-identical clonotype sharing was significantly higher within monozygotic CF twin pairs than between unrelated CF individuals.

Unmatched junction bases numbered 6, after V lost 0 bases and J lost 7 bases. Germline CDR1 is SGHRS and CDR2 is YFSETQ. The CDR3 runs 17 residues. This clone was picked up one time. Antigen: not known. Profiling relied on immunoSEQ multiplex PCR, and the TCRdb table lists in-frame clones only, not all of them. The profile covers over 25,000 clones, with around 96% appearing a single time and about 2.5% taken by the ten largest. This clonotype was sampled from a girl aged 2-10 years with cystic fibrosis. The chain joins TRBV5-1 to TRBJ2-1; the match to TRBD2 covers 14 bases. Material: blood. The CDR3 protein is CASSLGLAGGMGNEQFF. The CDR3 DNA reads TGCGCCAGCAGCTTGGGACTAGCGGGAGGGATGGGGAATGAGCAGTTCTTC.